The clone carrying this T cell receptor beta chain appeared once. Its antigen is currently unknown. The junction departs from germline at one end; a sequencing error may be responsible. These data are taken from a study of radiotherapy plus CTLA-4 blockade in lung cancer. Points from the study as a whole: Blood saw expansion of tumor-derived TCR clones after radiotherapy plus ipilimumab.

The protocol was immunoSEQ multiplex PCR, while the TCRdb copy is restricted to in-frame clones and leaves out a portion. Of 85,000 to 120,000 clones detected, approximately 81% appear once; the ten largest clones hold approximately 2.5%. Germline V gives CDR1 SSHAT, CDR2 FNYEAQ (reference sequence). This CDR3 spans 15 amino acids. The TCR comes from a human donor with non-small cell lung cancer that progressed on radiotherapy plus ipilimumab. Some clones in this sample may be carry-over from other donors' samples. The rearrangement links TRBV7-7 to TRBJ2-5; 8 bases align to TRBD2. The sample in question was peripheral blood, obtained from a patient treated with radiotherapy plus ipilimumab. The CDR3 DNA sequence: TGTGCTAGCAGCTTAGGGGGGACTAGGGCAGAGACCCAGTACTTC. Translation gives CASSLGGTRAETQYF. The entire variable domain, with the rest obtained from reference TRBV7-7 and TRBJ2-5, is as follows: GAGVSQSPRYKVTKRGQDVTLRCDPISSHATLYWYQQALGQGPEFLTYFNYEAQPDKSGLPSDRFSAERPEGSISTLTIQRTEQRDSAMYRCASSLGGTRAETQYFGPGTRLLVL.